The 32 T cell receptor beta chains in this list originate from one sample, sequenced in a study of CD8 T cells in Susac syndrome. RNA was extracted with the RNeasy kit, and a quantity of about 0.45 to 1 ug was reverse transcribed using random hexamers. One entry per CDR3 protein, called by TCRdb with MiXCR from the immunoSEQ multiplex PCR reads. The repertoire has around 18,000 distinct CDR3 sequences, 85% to 95% of them found once; the top ten carry roughly 0.2%. The specimen sequenced was CD8+ T cells from PBMCs. The receptor source for this set is a human donor in good health.

The chain links TRBV6-5 to TRBJ1-2, with D perhaps matching TRBD1 (6 bases). V lost 0 bases, J lost 4 bases, and 15 bases lay in between. The germline CDR1 and CDR2 sequences are MNHEY and SVGAGI. The CDR3 is 16 residues long. The CDR3 sequence: CASSYSSTDSGYGYTF. Written as DNA, the CDR3 is TGTGCCAGCAGTTACTCGAGTACGGACAGCGGCTATGGCTACACCTTC.

The J gene is TRBJ1-1, the V gene TRBV27; 7 nucleotides match TRBD1. The CDR3 has 13 residues. Trimming removed 6 bases from V and 3 bases from J; junction bases left unmatched: 4. In germline, CDR1 is MNHEY, CDR2 SMNVEV (reference sequence). Written as DNA, the CDR3 is TGTGCCAGCAGACTGACAGGGTACACTGAAGCTTTCTTT. Amino acid sequence: CASRLTGYTEAFF.

V usage is TRBV25-1 and J usage is TRBJ2-1; D is perhaps TRBD2 (5 bases). With 5 bases removed from V and 3 bases from J, the gap between germline ends came to 8 bases. The CDR3 length is 13 residues. From germline, CDR1 is MGHDK and CDR2 SYGVNS. CDR3 region: CASSLGVYNEQFF. In nucleotides, the CDR3 is TGTGCCAGCAGTCTGGGAGTCTACAATGAGCAGTTCTTC.

This chain joins TRBV2 and TRBJ2-7, with D possibly TRBD2 on 6 matching bases. The CDR3 runs 13 residues. V lost 6 bases, J lost 6 bases, and 15 bases lay in between. In germline, CDR1 is SNHLY, CDR2 FYNNEI. The CDR3 sequence: CASSPTTSSEQYV. The CDR3 DNA sequence: TGTGCCAGCAGCCCTACGACTAGTTCCGAGCAGTACGTC.

The genes are TRBV29-1 and TRBJ2-1; 11 bases are a match to TRBD2. Germline CDR1 SQVTM, CDR2 ANQGSEA. V lost 6 bases and J lost 4; bases outside the gene matches: 5. The CDR3 totals 14 residues. The DNA for the CDR3 is TGCAGCGTCAGGGGGACTAGCGGTTACAATGAGCAGTTCTTC. Its protein product is CSVRGTSGYNEQFF.

This chain connects TRBV7-9 to TRBJ2-7, with 10 bases matching TRBD2. Germline V gene sequence: CDR1 SEHNR, CDR2 FQNEAQ (reference sequence). The V and J ends lost 5 bases and 2 bases, in that order; junction bases with no gene match: 6. The CDR3 is made up of 15 amino acids. CDR3 in DNA: TGTGCCAGCAGCCCGACTAGCGGGTTTCCCTACGAGCAGTACGTC. It is translated as CASSPTSGFPYEQYV.

V usage is TRBV6-2 or TRBV6-3 and J usage is TRBJ2-1; D tentatively reads TRBD1 or TRBD2 (6 bases each). Trimming left V 6 bases short and J 5 bases short, with 20 bases between. Germline lookup yields CDR1 MNHEY and CDR2 SVGEGT. The CDR3 has 16 residues. CDR3 sequence (DNA): TGTGCCAGCAGCCCCCTAAGAGGGGGGATCAACAATGAGCAGTTCTTC. Encoded protein: CASSPLRGGINNEQFF.

The CDR3 DNA is TGTGCCAGCAGTTCGGACAGGGCAGGGACAGATACGCAGTATTTT. Its translation is CASSSDRAGTDTQYF. The chain couples TRBV28 to TRBJ2-3; 8 nucleotides agree with TRBD1. CDR3 length equals 15 residues. Germline CDR1 is MDHEN and CDR2 is SYDVKM. The trim removed 4 bases at V and 3 bases at J, leaving 6 bases unmatched.

The sample holds one count of this clonotype. The chain uses TRBV2 and TRBJ2-3, with D perhaps matching TRBD2 (5 bases). CDR1 is SNHLY and CDR2 is FYNNEI in the germline V gene. Trimming removed 7 bases at V and 1 base at J, with 9 bases between. This CDR3 spans 13 amino acids. The CDR3 loop reads CASTDGGTDTQYF. DNA of the CDR3: TGTGCCAGCACGGACGGGGGCACAGATACGCAGTATTTT. The entire variable domain, with the rest obtained from reference TRBV2 and TRBJ2-3, is as follows: EPEVTQTPSHQVTQMGQEVILRCVPISNHLYFYWYRQILGQKVEFLVSFYNNEISEKSEIFDDQFSVERPDGSNFTLKIRSTKLEDSAMYFCASTDGGTDTQYFGPGTRLTVL.

The V call is TRBV27, the J call TRBJ2-3; TRBD2 matches 14 bases. Germline CDR1 MNHEY, CDR2 SMNVEV (reference sequence). CDR3 length equals 16 residues. Trimming took 6 bases from V and 4 from J; bases not matched to a gene: 6. The CDR3, as DNA: TGTGCCAGCAGCCCCGGGACTAGCGGGAGCTCAGATACGCAGTATTTT. Translating gives CASSPGTSGSSDTQYF.

This clonotype was seen just once. This chain uses TRBV19 with TRBJ2-2; D remains ambiguous. Trimming shortened V by 7 bases and J by 2 bases, and 17 bases separated the two germline ends. Germline loops: CDR1 LNHDA, CDR2 SQIVND (reference sequence). The CDR3 runs 16 residues. CDR3 protein: CASKMRADLNTGELFF. The CDR3 coding sequence is TGTGCCAGTAAAATGCGAGCCGATTTAAACACCGGGGAGCTGTTTTTT.

This chain joins TRBV27 and TRBJ2-7; no reliable D call. The CDR3 sequence is 13 residues long. Trimming cost V 0 bases and J 6 bases, with 9 bases left between them. Per germline, CDR1 MNHEY and CDR2 SMNVEV (reference sequence). This chain's CDR3 is CASSLSPLAEQYF. The CDR3, as DNA: TGTGCCAGCAGTTTATCCCCGCTCGCCGAGCAGTACTTC.

V is TRBV6-5 and J is TRBJ2-1, with no clear D. Trimming shortened V by 0 bases and J by 5 bases, and 26 bases separated the two germline ends. The length of the CDR3 is 20 residues. Germline lookup yields CDR1 MNHEY and CDR2 SVGAGI. CDR3 sequence: CASSYSIGWATGAVDNEQFF. In DNA form, the CDR3 reads TGTGCCAGCAGTTACTCGATCGGGTGGGCCACCGGCGCGGTTGACAATGAGCAGTTCTTC.

The chain uses TRBV5-1 and TRBJ2-5; 8 bases agree with TRBD2. The CDR3 runs to 15 residues. The V and J ends lost 0 bases and 5 bases, in that order; junction bases with no gene match: 6. From germline, CDR1 is SGHRS and CDR2 YFSETQ. The CDR3, as DNA: TGCGCCAGCAGCTTGGATCGCGGGGGGCAGGAGACCCAGTACTTC. The encoded protein is CASSLDRGGQETQYF. Variable domain in full (rest from reference TRBV5-1 and TRBJ2-5): KAGVTQTPRYLIKTRGQQVTLSCSPISGHRSVSWYQQTPGQGLQFLFEYFSETQRNKGNFPGRFSGRQFSNSRSEMNVSTLELGDSALYLCASSLDRGGQETQYFGPGTRLLVL.

This sequence joins TRBV6-1 and TRBJ2-1; 9 bases agree with TRBD2. V lost 7 bases, J lost 0 bases, and 13 bases stayed unmatched. Germline CDR1 is MNHNS and CDR2 is SASEGT. The CDR3 has 18 residues. In DNA, the CDR3 is TGTGCCAGCATGACGCGGGAGGGCCCTACAAGCTCCTACAATGAGCAGTTCTTC. Residues: CASMTREGPTSSYNEQFF.

V gene TRBV2 combines with J gene TRBJ2-1, with 10 bases aligning to TRBD2. The CDR3 spans 15 residues. Per the germline V gene, CDR1 is SNHLY and CDR2 is FYNNEI. The ends lost 7 bases at V and 1 base at J; junction bases unmatched: 4. The CDR3 region is CASIVTSGSYNEQFF. The CDR3 bases are TGTGCCAGCATTGTGACTAGCGGGTCCTACAATGAGCAGTTCTTC.

The chain uses TRBV28 and TRBJ2-1; D is unresolved. Germline lookup yields CDR1 MDHEN and CDR2 SYDVKM. CDR3 size: 14 residues. Trimming took off 5 bases at V and 2 bases at J, with 10 bases between the two ends. CDR3 coding DNA: TGTGCCAGCAGTCCTCGTAGGACCTACAATGAGCAGTTCTTC. It yields the protein CASSPRRTYNEQFF. Filled out from reference TRBV28 and TRBJ2-1, the complete variable domain reads DVKVTQSSRYLVKRTGEKVFLECVQDMDHENMFWYRQDPGLGLRLIYFSYDVKMKEKGDIPEGYSVSREKKERFSLILESASTNQTSMYLCASSPRRTYNEQFFGPGTRLTVL.

V gene TRBV12-3 or TRBV12-4 combines with J gene TRBJ2-7, with TRBD2 matching over 13 bases. The CDR3 contains 16 residues. Trimming removed 5 bases from V and 4 bases from J; junction bases left unmatched: 8. CDR3 loop: CASSPTSGRAYYEQYF. The DNA for the CDR3 is TGTGCCAGCAGTCCAACTAGCGGGAGGGCCTATTACGAGCAGTACTTC.

The CDR3 nucleotides are TGTGCCAGCAGTTCGGATCGGCGCTCTGGAAACACCATATATTTT. Its protein product is CASSSDRRSGNTIYF. This chain joins TRBV27 and TRBJ1-3; D call uncertain. Per the germline V gene, CDR1 is MNHEY and CDR2 is SMNVEV (reference sequence). The CDR3 contains 15 residues. Trimming removed 4 bases at V and 0 bases at J, with 10 bases between.

The J gene is TRBJ1-5, the V gene TRBV29-1; 9 bases map to TRBD1. The germline V gene encodes CDR1 SQVTM and CDR2 ANQGSEA. The CDR3 extends over 14 amino acids. V shed 6 bases and J 3 bases; nucleotides not matched to a gene: 6. The CDR3 nucleotides read TGCAGCGTGAGGACAGGGGAGGTCAATCAGCCCCAGCATTTT. Residues: CSVRTGEVNQPQHF. The full variable domain, completed using reference TRBV29-1 and TRBJ1-5, is SAVISQKPSRDICQRGTSLTIQCQVDSQVTMMFWYRQQPGQSLTLIATANQGSEATYESGFVIDKFPISRPNLTFSTLTVSNMSPEDSSIYLCSVRTGEVNQPQHFGDGTRLSIL.

The V call is TRBV25-1, the J call TRBJ1-2; D unclear. Germline V gene lookup returns CDR1 MGHDK and CDR2 SYGVNS. There are 13 residues in the CDR3. The V and J ends lost 4 bases and 6 bases respectively, with 12 bases between them. The CDR3 coding sequence is TGTGCCAGCAGTGCCGGGTGGAACAATGGCTACACCTTC. This encodes CASSAGWNNGYTF.

The rearrangement uses TRBV7-9 and TRBJ2-7, with a weak D call TRBD1 (6 bases). V was shortened by 3 bases and J by 2 bases, with 11 bases between the two germline ends. The CDR3 runs to 14 residues. The germline V gene encodes CDR1 SEHNR and CDR2 FQNEAQ (reference sequence). The CDR3 loop reads CASSLRDNPYEQYF. The CDR3 DNA is TGTGCCAGCAGCTTGAGGGACAACCCCTACGAGCAGTACTTC.

The V and J genes are TRBV29-1 and TRBJ2-2; D uncertain. This CDR3 has 15 amino acids. The V and J ends lost 0 bases and 3 bases respectively, with 11 bases between them. The germline V gene encodes CDR1 SQVTM and CDR2 ANQGSEA. This CDR3 is CSVEDQDGDTGELFF. CDR3 in DNA: TGCAGCGTTGAAGATCAGGATGGGGACACCGGGGAGCTGTTTTTT.

V gene TRBV12-3 or TRBV12-4 combines with J gene TRBJ2-7; no clear D. The CDR3 loop spans 13 amino acids. The V gene lost 2 bases and the J gene lost 0 bases, with 5 bases spanning the gap. CDR3 loop: CASSLSRSYEQYV. CDR3 DNA: TGTGCCAGCAGTTTAAGCCGCTCCTACGAGCAGTACGTC.

The rearrangement links TRBV20-1 to TRBJ1-2; tentative D call: TRBD1 (5 bases). With 3 bases removed from V and 5 bases from J, the gap between germline ends came to 16 bases. Looked up from germline, CDR1 is DFQATT and CDR2 is SNEGSKA (reference sequence). This CDR3 has 14 residues. The CDR3: CSAREGTGKYGYTF. The CDR3 DNA is TGCAGTGCTAGGGAGGGGACGGGTAAATATGGCTACACCTTC.

This clonotype is a singleton in its sample. J is TRBJ2-1 and V is TRBV28, with D perhaps matching TRBD1 or TRBD2 (6 bases each). The germline V gene has CDR1 MDHEN and CDR2 SYDVKM. This CDR3 is 16 amino acids long. Trimming stripped 2 bases from V and 0 bases from J, with 11 bases between. CDR3 amino acids: CASSLRGELSYNEQFF. The CDR3 DNA follows: TGTGCCAGCAGTTTAAGGGGGGAGCTCTCCTACAATGAGCAGTTCTTC.

V and J are TRBV20-1 and TRBJ2-1, with TRBD2 identical over 10 bases. Germline assignment: CDR1 DFQATT and CDR2 SNEGSKA (reference sequence). V lost 0 bases and J lost 2; bases outside the gene matches: 10. The CDR3 loop spans 18 amino acids. The CDR3 nucleotides read TGCAGTGCTAGAGATTGGGCTAGCGGGAGCACCACCTACAATGAGCAGTTCTTC. This codes for CSARDWASGSTTYNEQFF.

V usage is TRBV10-3 and J usage is TRBJ2-1; 9 nucleotides match TRBD2. The CDR3 spans 15 residues. Germline lookup yields CDR1 ENHRY and CDR2 SYGVKD. V lost 1 base, J lost 5 bases, and 3 bases stayed unmatched. Here the CDR3 reads CAISEWRLADNEQFF. Here the CDR3 DNA reads TGTGCCATCAGTGAGTGGCGACTAGCGGACAATGAGCAGTTCTTC.

The chain couples TRBV20-1 to TRBJ2-1; D not resolved. Germline-derived CDR1 and CDR2 are DFQATT and SNEGSKA (reference sequence). V dropped 3 bases and J dropped 4 bases, with 10 bases sitting between them. This CDR3 region has 13 residues. DNA for the CDR3: TGCAGTGCTAGGTCGTCAAATTACAATGAGCAGTTCTTC. This codes for CSARSSNYNEQFF.

The chain recombines TRBV4-3 with TRBJ2-1; 8 nucleotides align to TRBD2. With 0 bases clipped from V and 9 bases from J, the junction kept 19 bases outside the gene matches. Germline loops: CDR1 LGHNA, CDR2 YSLEER. The CDR3 consists of 19 residues. As DNA, the CDR3 is TGCGCCAGCAGCCAAGAATGGACTAGCCATCCAATTAAAAACGGTGAGCAGTTCTTC. Translating gives CASSQEWTSHPIKNGEQFF.

This chain uses TRBV5-1 with TRBJ2-4; tentative D call: TRBD1 (6 bases). From germline, CDR1 is SGHRS and CDR2 YFSETQ. This CDR3 comprises 17 residues. V lost 1 base and J 6 bases, leaving 20 bases between the germline ends. CDR3 sequence reads: CASSLWEQGASRNIQYF. The CDR3 nucleotides are TGCGCCAGCAGCTTGTGGGAACAGGGTGCGTCTAGAAACATTCAGTACTTC.

The chain employs TRBV24-1 and TRBJ2-6; no clear D. This CDR3 comprises 16 residues. Trimming shortened V by 3 bases and J by 3 bases, and 11 bases separated the two germline ends. CDR1 KGHDR and CDR2 SFDVKD come from the germline V gene. The CDR3 protein is CATSDGGEGGANVLTF. The CDR3 region has the DNA TGTGCCACCAGTGATGGTGGGGAAGGTGGGGCCAACGTCCTGACTTTC.